This is a list of T cell receptor beta chains from one sample in a study of T cells in tumors after PD-1 blockade. Libraries were prepared by immunoSEQ multiplex PCR; TCRdb keeps only in-frame clonotypes and omits some of them. The table lists 55,000 to 70,000 clones, over 75% of them singletons. The sequencing here drew on PBMCs, taken before anti-PD-1 treatment. These receptors were obtained from a human donor with basal cell carcinoma. Both conserved end residues are part of each CDR3. The D gene is left open where the match is weak. Where a row states a size, it is once, few, many or the class of an expanded clone; other rows omit it.

D gene | J gene | clone size | V gene | CDR3 DNA | CDR3 protein
- | TRBJ1-5 | - | TRBV5-6 | TGTGCCAGCAGCGTAAGCGGTAGGGTCAATCAGCCCCAGCATTTT | CASSVSGRVNQPQHF
TRBD1 | TRBJ1-5 | - | TRBV16 | TGTGCCAGCAGCCGATGGACAGGGGTAGGTCAGCCCCAGCATTTT | CASSRWTGVGQPQHF
- | TRBJ1-2 | - | TRBV28 | TGTGCCAGCAGGGGGAGGGGTAACTATGGCTACACCTTC | CASRGRGNYGYTF
- | TRBJ1-6 | once | TRBV5-4 | TGTGCCAGCAGCTTGGTGGGGGTAGGAAATTCACCCCTCCACTTT | CASSLVGVGNSPLHF
TRBD1 | TRBJ1-2 | - | TRBV4-1 | TGCGCCAGCAGCCAAGATGGGCAGGGGGCTGGCTACACCTTC | CASSQDGQGAGYTF
TRBD1 | TRBJ2-3 | - | TRBV25-1 | TGTGCCAGCGGCTGGACAGGGGGAGGTGAAACGCAGTATTTT | CASGWTGGGETQYF
- | TRBJ1-1 | - | TRBV19 | TGTGCCAGTAGTATAGGGGTCTGGCAAATGAACACTGAAGCTTTCTTT | CASSIGVWQMNTEAFF
- | TRBJ2-3 | - | TRBV23-1 | TGCGCCAGCATCGGCCCAAATACCGAAATGCCAGATACGCAGTATTTT | CASIGPNTEMPDTQYF
- | TRBJ2-5 | - | TRBV11-3 | TGTGCCAGCAGCTTTTATTTCGGTTCAGAGACCCAGTACTTC | CASSFYFGSETQYF
- | TRBJ1-1 | - | TRBV29-1 | TGCAGCGTTGAAAGGGGTGGGACAATGAACACTGAAGCTTTCTTT | CSVERGGTMNTEAFF
TRBD2 | TRBJ2-3 | once | TRBV6-2/TRBV6-3 | TGTGCCAGCAGTTACGGCGGACTAGCGGGCGGCACAGATACGCAGTATTTT | CASSYGGLAGGTDTQYF
TRBD1 | TRBJ1-2 | - | TRBV12-3/TRBV12-4 | TGTGCCAGCAGCGCGACAGGGGTTGGCTACACCTTC | CASSATGVGYTF
- | TRBJ2-7 | once | TRBV6-5 | TGTGCCAGCAGTTACTCGACGCTCGGGAGCTCCTACGAGCAGTACTTC | CASSYSTLGSSYEQYF
TRBD2 | TRBJ2-2 | - | TRBV3-1/TRBV3-2 | TGTGCCAGCAGCCAAAGTAAAAGCGGGGTCGGTCCTGGGGAGCTGTTTTTT | CASSQSKSGVGPGELFF
TRBD2 | TRBJ2-1 | - | TRBV25-1 | TGTGCCAGCAGTGAAGAGGGTGTAGCGGGGGTTGATGAGCAGTTCTTC | CASSEEGVAGVDEQFF
- | TRBJ1-3 | - | TRBV9 | TGTGCCAGCAGCGTAGGGTCAGCCTCTGGAAACACCATATATTTT | CASSVGSASGNTIYF
TRBD2 | TRBJ2-1 | - | TRBV12-5 | TGTGCTAGTGGTTTGGCCAGCGGGGGCTACAGGGAGTTCTTC | CASGLASGGYREFF
- | TRBJ2-2 | - | TRBV21-1 | TGTGCCAGCAGCAAAGTCCGGACAGTTAACACCGGGGAGCTGTTTTTT | CASSKVRTVNTGELFF
TRBD2 | TRBJ2-3 | - | TRBV5-1 | TGCGCCAGCAGCTTGAGGCTAGCGGGCGCAGATACGCAGTATTTT | CASSLRLAGADTQYF
TRBD1 | TRBJ1-1 | - | TRBV29-1 | TGCAGCGTTTTCTGGGGACAGGGACGGCAGACTGAAGCTTTCTTT | CSVFWGQGRQTEAFF
- | TRBJ2-7 | - | TRBV18 | TGTGCCAGCTCACCACAACACATCACCTACGAGCAGTACTTC | CASSPQHITYEQYF
TRBD1 | TRBJ2-3 | - | TRBV27 | TGTGCCAGCAGATCCGGGACAGGGGCAGATACGCAGTATTTT | CASRSGTGADTQYF
- | TRBJ2-2 | - | TRBV27 | TGTGCCAGCAGTTTGTCAACTAGAGGGGCCGGGGAGCTGTTTTTT | CASSLSTRGAGELFF
- | TRBJ1-2 | - | TRBV18 | TGTGCCAGCTCACCACCTACAGGACCCTCGGTCGAGGGCTACACCTTC | CASSPPTGPSVEGYTF
- | TRBJ2-1 | - | TRBV3-1/TRBV3-2 | TGTGCCAGCAGCCAACTGCCCACGGGGCCCCCGTACAATGAGCAGTTCTTC | CASSQLPTGPPYNEQFF
- | TRBJ2-3 | - | TRBV12-2 | TGTGCAAGTCGCTTAGAGCCTAGCGGGTCGACAGATACGCAGTATTTT | CASRLEPSGSTDTQYF
- | TRBJ1-1 | - | TRBV18 | TGTGCCAGCTCACCGATAGTCGCGAGGAACACTGAAGCTTTCTTT | CASSPIVARNTEAFF
TRBD2 | TRBJ2-1 | once | TRBV10-2 | TGCGCCAGCAGTGAGTCTAGCGGGAGGAGCGAGCAGTTCTTC | CASSESSGRSEQFF
TRBD1 | TRBJ2-7 | - | TRBV19 | TGTGCCAGCAGAACGACAGGGACAAACGAGCAGTACTTC | CASRTTGTNEQYF
- | TRBJ1-6 | - | TRBV12-5 | TGTGCTAGTGGTTTGGGGTCCAATAATTCACCCCTCCACTTT | CASGLGSNNSPLHF
- | TRBJ1-2 | - | TRBV4-2 | TGTGCCAGCAGCCAAGCGACAGGCAACTATGGCTACACCTTC | CASSQATGNYGYTF
TRBD1 | TRBJ2-7 | - | TRBV6-5 | TGTGCCAGCAGCGAGGGACAGGGGGCCTCCTACGAGCAGTACTTC | CASSEGQGASYEQYF
- | TRBJ1-5 | - | TRBV6-2/TRBV6-3 | TGTGCCAGCAGTTACTCATCGCGTTACAATCAGCCCCAGCATTTT | CASSYSSRYNQPQHF